The source of this TCR beta chain is a study of Graves' ophthalmopathy and Graves' hyperthyroidism. CDR1 is MDHEN, CDR2 SYDVKM, per germline. Trimming left V 4 bases short and J 6 bases short, with 13 bases between. The length of the CDR3 is 13 residues. Amplification of TCR beta CDR3 regions used RNA transcripts. Second-round multiplex PCR came after first-round RT-PCR with HTBI primers. TCRdb ran MiXCR on the multiplex PCR reads and lists one entry per CDR3 protein. The sample lists under 200,000 distinct CDR3 sequences; roughly two fifths were seen once. This chain links TRBV28 with TRBJ2-7; no definite D call. Material for sequencing was peripheral blood. The clonotype comes from a woman aged 40-49 years with Graves' ophthalmopathy. CDR3 in DNA: TGTGCCAGCAGTTCCACGAGGATTCGCGAGCAGTACTTC. It encodes CASSSTRIREQYF.